The next 9 T cell receptor beta chains were all read from a single sample in a study of blood T cell repertoires in COVID-19. The method was immunoSEQ multiplex PCR; TCRdb's version includes in-frame clones alone and lacks a portion of them. Among more than 300,000 clones listed, 90% to 95% were seen once. Sequencing was performed on peripheral blood. These receptors came from a young woman who had recovered from COVID-19.

The CDR3 sequence is CASSSGQAKGEKLFF. The CDR3 DNA reads TGCGCCAGCAGCTCCGGACAGGCAAAGGGTGAAAAACTGTTTTTT. The rearrangement uses TRBV5-1 and TRBJ1-4; 7 bases are shared with TRBD1. Germline trimming cut 3 bases from V and 7 bases from J; bases unmatched to any gene: 9. CDR3 length: 15 amino acids. The germline V gene encodes CDR1 SGHRS and CDR2 YFSETQ.

Concerning this clone itself: The junction differs from germline at one of its ends, possibly a read error. The CDR3 DNA is TGTGCCAGCACCTTGACAGGGACTAATGAAAAACTGTTTTTT. It encodes CASTLTGTNEKLFF. The chain couples TRBV5-4 to TRBJ1-4; 7 bases are a match to TRBD1. Germline V gives CDR1 SGHNT, CDR2 YYREEE (reference sequence). The CDR3 is 14 residues long. Drawing the rest from reference TRBV5-4 and TRBJ1-4, the complete variable domain is ETGVTQSPTHLIKTRGQQVTLRCSSQSGHNTVSWYQQALGQGPQFIFQYYREEENGRGNFPPRFSGLQFPNYSSELNVNALELDDSALYLCASTLTGTNEKLFFGSGTQLSVL.

The V call is TRBV5-6, the J call TRBJ2-7; TRBD1 matches 7 bases. Germline V gene lookup returns CDR1 SGHDT and CDR2 YYEEEE. Trimming removed 3 bases from V and 3 bases from J; junction bases left unmatched: 6. The CDR3 is 14 residues long. The CDR3 loop is CASSYGDRVYEQYV. Written as DNA, the CDR3 is TGTGCCAGCAGCTACGGAGACAGGGTCTACGAGCAGTACGTC.

The V call is TRBV5-1, the J call TRBJ2-1, with TRBD2 as a possible D gene (5 bases). The CDR3 sequence is 14 residues long. V was cut by 4 bases and J by 8 bases, with 16 bases left in between. From germline, CDR1 is SGHRS and CDR2 YFSETQ. The CDR3 spells CASSPQAGGDEQFF. The CDR3 coding sequence is TGCGCCAGCAGCCCGCAGGCCGGAGGCGATGAGCAGTTCTTC.

The chain recombines TRBV25-1 with TRBJ1-1; possibly TRBD1 for D (6 bases). This CDR3 is built from 15 residues. Germline assignment: CDR1 MGHDK and CDR2 SYGVNS. Trimming left V 6 bases short and J 4 bases short, with 18 bases between. The CDR3 reads CASRQGGLGGTEAFF. In nucleotides, the CDR3 is TGTGCCAGCAGACAAGGGGGTTTAGGTGGCACTGAAGCTTTCTTT.

V usage is TRBV19 and J usage is TRBJ2-7; 10 nucleotides line up with TRBD2. CDR1 is LNHDA, CDR2 SQIVND, per germline (reference sequence). Trimming cost V 8 bases and J 6 bases; bases outside gene matches: 10. The CDR3 consists of 14 residues. This CDR3 is CASSEVAGGGEQYV. The CDR3 DNA sequence: TGTGCCAGTTCGGAGGTAGCGGGAGGCGGCGAGCAGTACGTC.

CDR3 nucleotides: TGCGCCAGCAGCCATCCTGGACAGGTTGAGCACGTCCTGACTTTC. This gives the protein CASSHPGQVEHVLTF. The chain employs TRBV4-1 and TRBJ2-6; TRBD1 agrees at 7 bases. The CDR3 contains 15 residues. Germline V gives CDR1 MGHRA, CDR2 YSYEKL. Germline trimming cut 3 bases from V and 11 bases from J; bases unmatched to any gene: 10.

The V and J genes are TRBV15 and TRBJ1-6; possibly TRBD1 for D (5 bases). Germline loops: CDR1 LNHNV, CDR2 YYDKDF (reference sequence). V was shortened by 8 bases and J by 9 bases, with 14 bases between the two germline ends. This CDR3 spans 13 amino acids. CDR3 DNA: TGTGCCACCCGGGACTGGCGAAGTTCACCCCTCCACTTT. Its translation is CATRDWRSSPLHF.

This clone came up once. The V call is TRBV11-2, the J call TRBJ1-2, with D tentatively TRBD1 (5 bases). V lost 2 bases and J lost 6, with 13 bases in between. The germline CDR1 and CDR2 sequences are SGHAT and FQNNGV. The CDR3 runs to 14 residues. This CDR3 is CASSLMPRGDGYTF. The DNA of the CDR3 is TGTGCCAGCAGCTTAATGCCTCGGGGGGATGGCTACACCTTC.